This is a list of T cell receptor beta chains from one sample in a study of blood T cell repertoires in COVID-19. Sequencing used immunoSEQ multiplex PCR; TCRdb keeps in-frame clones, though not all of them. The sample records over 120,000 clones, over 75% being singletons. Sequencing used peripheral blood. Receptors originate from a human donor in a cohort sampled during active COVID-19. CDR3s include the opening cysteine and the closing phenylalanine or tryptophan. A D gene is named only where the DNA matches it firmly. Clone sizes are given selectively: once, few, many, or a class where the clone is expanded.

cdr3_aa cdr3_nt v_call d_call clone_size j_call
CACKREYSTDTQYF TGTGCCTGTAAGCGGGAGTATAGCACAGATACGCAGTATTTT TRBV19 TRBD2 . TRBJ2-3
CAWSPGTDTQYF TGTGCCTGGAGTCCAGGGACAGATACGCAGTATTTT TRBV30 . . TRBJ2-3
CASSISMNTEAFF TGTGCCAGCTCTATTTCAATGAACACTGAAGCTTTCTTT TRBV6-6 . . TRBJ1-1
CASTQDRGPYNEQFF TGCGCCAGCACCCAGGACAGGGGGCCGTACAATGAGCAGTTCTTC TRBV10-2 TRBD1 . TRBJ2-1
CASTTGANVLTF TGTGCCAGCACTACTGGGGCCAACGTCCTGACTTTC TRBV7-2 . . TRBJ2-6
CASSRGLAGANEQFF TGTGCCAGCAGTAGAGGACTAGCGGGGGCCAATGAGCAGTTCTTC TRBV6-6 TRBD2 . TRBJ2-1
CASSQGGQGAEAFF TGTGCCAGCAGCCAAGGTGGACAGGGAGCTGAAGCTTTCTTT TRBV3-1/TRBV3-2 TRBD1 . TRBJ1-1
CASSLGSGNIQYF TGTGCCAGCAGCTTAGGGTCGGGAAACATTCAGTACTTC TRBV7-2 . . TRBJ2-4
CASSSISSGELFF TGTGCCAGCAGTTCAATTAGCTCCGGGGAGCTGTTTTTT TRBV6-5 . . TRBJ2-2
CASSATGVRNEQYF TGTGCCAGCAGTGCTACAGGGGTGAGGAACGAGCAGTACTTC TRBV25-1 TRBD1 . TRBJ2-7
CASSSPGHHVFGYTF TGTGCCAGCAGTTCACCGGGACACCACGTGTTTGGCTACACCTTC TRBV6-5 . few TRBJ1-2
CASSRGTGKQNTEAFF TGCGCCAGCAGCCGGGGGACAGGGAAGCAGAACACTGAAGCTTTCTTT TRBV5-1 TRBD1 . TRBJ1-1
CATSGTSWGGSGANVLTF TGTGCCACCTCCGGGACTAGCTGGGGGGGATCTGGGGCCAACGTCCTGACTTTC TRBV5-4 TRBD2 . TRBJ2-6
CASSPPPRGWGDTQYF TGTGCCAGCAGCCCTCCGCCCAGGGGGTGGGGAGATACGCAGTATTTT TRBV7-9 TRBD1 few TRBJ2-3
CASSKGPGRAEFF TGTGCCAGTAGTAAGGGCCCAGGGAGGGCAGAGTTCTTC TRBV19 TRBD2 . TRBJ2-1
CASSAGEATGQETQYF TGTGCCAGCAGCGCCGGAGAAGCGACGGGACAAGAGACCCAGTACTTC TRBV7-6 . . TRBJ2-5
CASIPPGIGSGNTIYF TGTGCCAGCATTCCTCCAGGGATAGGCTCTGGAAACACCATATATTTT TRBV19 . . TRBJ1-3
CASTWTENTEAFF TGTGCCAGCACTTGGACAGAAAACACTGAAGCTTTCTTT TRBV12-3/TRBV12-4 . once TRBJ1-1
CATSEGTGRSTEAFF TGTGCCACCAGTGAGGGGACAGGGAGGTCCACTGAAGCTTTCTTT TRBV24-1 TRBD1 . TRBJ1-1
CANLGRKRLLNYGYTF TGCGCCAACCTCGGGCGGAAGCGGCTTCTCAACTATGGCTACACCTTC TRBV5-1 . . TRBJ1-2
CAWDHGTGVYNEQFF TGTGCCTGGGACCACGGGACAGGGGTCTACAATGAGCAGTTCTTC TRBV30 TRBD1 . TRBJ2-1
CASSLARGIDDEQFF TGTGCCAGCAGCTTGGCCAGGGGGATCGACGATGAGCAGTTCTTC TRBV5-6 TRBD1 many TRBJ2-1
CASSERLAEKNNEQFF TGTGCCAGCAGCGAACGACTAGCGGAAAAAAACAATGAGCAGTTCTTC TRBV11-3 TRBD2 . TRBJ2-1
CASSIGLHNSPLHF TGTGCCAGCAGTATTGGCCTGCATAATTCACCCCTCCACTTT TRBV25-1 . . TRBJ1-6
CASTPTGSNYGYTF TGCGCCAGCACCCCGACAGGGAGTAACTATGGCTACACCTTC TRBV5-1 TRBD1 . TRBJ1-2
CASSPGQGAVGELFF TGTGCCAGCAGCCCCGGACAGGGGGCAGTCGGGGAGCTGTTTTTT TRBV7-2 TRBD1 . TRBJ2-2
CASSYRDRGGDTQYF TGCGCCAGCAGCTACCGGGACAGGGGGGGAGATACGCAGTATTTT TRBV5-1 TRBD1 . TRBJ2-3
CASSQDGQLQETQYF TGTGCCAGCAGCCAAGACGGACAGTTACAAGAGACCCAGTACTTC TRBV7-6 . once TRBJ2-5
CASSLIGGGIETQYF TGCGCCAGCAGCTTGATTGGAGGAGGGATTGAGACCCAGTACTTC TRBV5-1 . . TRBJ2-5
CASSVGTGREKLFF TGTGCCAGCAGCGTCGGGACAGGGAGAGAAAAACTGTTTTTT TRBV7-9 TRBD1 . TRBJ1-4
CASSLASGGPQETQYF TGTGCCAGCAGCTTAGCTAGCGGGGGGCCCCAAGAGACCCAGTACTTC TRBV7-2 TRBD2 once TRBJ2-5
CATRQGPSTDTQYF TGTGCCACGCGACAGGGGCCCAGCACAGATACGCAGTATTTT TRBV19 TRBD1 . TRBJ2-3
CASSEGIGGNEQFF TGTGCCAGCTCAGAGGGGATCGGGGGGAATGAGCAGTTCTTC TRBV18 TRBD2 . TRBJ2-1
CASSPGDRSKNEKLFF TGTGCCAGCAGCCCAGGTGACAGGTCAAAAAATGAAAAACTGTTTTTT TRBV9 . few TRBJ1-4
CASSKVAGNNEQFF TGTGCCAGCAGCAAAGTGGCGGGAAACAATGAGCAGTTCTTC TRBV21-1 . . TRBJ2-1
CASSSTGGAGANVLTF TGTGCCAGCAGCTCTACAGGGGGCGCTGGGGCCAACGTCCTGACTTTC TRBV7-2 TRBD1 . TRBJ2-6
CASSHRTGDILNTEAFF TGTGCCAGCAGTCACCGGACAGGAGATATTTTGAACACTGAAGCTTTCTTT TRBV27 TRBD1 . TRBJ1-1
CSVGGGRTGELFF TGCAGCGTTGGGGGCGGGAGGACCGGGGAGCTGTTTTTT TRBV29-1 TRBD2 . TRBJ2-2
CASSSQGIGNQPQHF TGTGCCAGCAGTTCTCAGGGTATCGGCAATCAGCCCCAGCATTTT TRBV6-5 . few TRBJ1-5
CASSFGSGRNTEAFF TGTGCCAGCAGCTTCGGCTCGGGGAGGAACACTGAAGCTTTCTTT TRBV7-8 . . TRBJ1-1
CASSQDIEDVLTF TGCGCCAGCAGCCAAGACATCGAGGACGTCCTGACTTTC TRBV4-3 . . TRBJ2-6
CASSVAGRAAGELFF TGTGCCAGCAGCGTAGCCGGGAGGGCCGCCGGGGAGCTGTTTTTT TRBV9 TRBD2 . TRBJ2-2
CASQKGGNRRGEETQYF TGTGCCAGCCAGAAGGGAGGAAACAGAAGGGGAGAAGAGACCCAGTACTTC TRBV3-1/TRBV3-2 . . TRBJ2-5
CASSLGSGSGNEQFF TGCGCCAGCAGCTTGGGTAGCGGGAGTGGCAATGAGCAGTTCTTC TRBV5-1 TRBD2 few TRBJ2-1
CASSYAAVGGVNEQFF TGTGCCAGCAGTTACGCGGCGGTTGGGGGGGTCAATGAGCAGTTCTTC TRBV6-2/TRBV6-3 TRBD2 . TRBJ2-1
CASSLDRRDGYTF TGTGCCAGCAGTTTAGACAGGAGAGATGGCTACACCTTC TRBV12-3/TRBV12-4 . . TRBJ1-2
CASSFDRDYGYTF TGTGCCAGCAGTTTTGACAGGGACTATGGCTACACCTTC TRBV12-3/TRBV12-4 TRBD1 . TRBJ1-2
CASSHGDSNEQFF TGTGCCAGCAGCCACGGGGACTCCAATGAGCAGTTCTTC TRBV11-3 . once TRBJ2-1